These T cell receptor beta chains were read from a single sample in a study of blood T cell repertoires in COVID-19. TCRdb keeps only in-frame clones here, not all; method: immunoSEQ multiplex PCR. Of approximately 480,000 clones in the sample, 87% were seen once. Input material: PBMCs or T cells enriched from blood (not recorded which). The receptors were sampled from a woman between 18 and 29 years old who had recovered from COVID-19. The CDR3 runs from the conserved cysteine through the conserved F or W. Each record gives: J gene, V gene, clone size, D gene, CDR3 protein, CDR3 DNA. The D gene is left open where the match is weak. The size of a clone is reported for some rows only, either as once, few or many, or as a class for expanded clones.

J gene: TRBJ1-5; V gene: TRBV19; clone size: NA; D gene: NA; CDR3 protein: CASSIDLNQPQHF; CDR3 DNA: TGTGCCAGTAGTATAGATCTCAATCAGCCCCAGCATTTT
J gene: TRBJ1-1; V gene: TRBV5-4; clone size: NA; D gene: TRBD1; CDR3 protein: CASSLGQGTNTEAFF; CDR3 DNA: TGTGCCAGCAGCTTGGGACAGGGAACGAACACTGAAGCTTTCTTT
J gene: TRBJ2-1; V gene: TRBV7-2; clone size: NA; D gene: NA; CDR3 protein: CASSGGLDNPREQFF; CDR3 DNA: TGTGCCAGCAGCGGGGGCCTAGATAATCCTAGGGAGCAGTTCTTC
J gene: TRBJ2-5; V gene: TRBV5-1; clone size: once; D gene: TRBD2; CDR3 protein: CASSFLRLADQETQYF; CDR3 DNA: TGCGCCAGCAGCTTCCTAAGACTAGCTGATCAAGAGACCCAGTACTTC
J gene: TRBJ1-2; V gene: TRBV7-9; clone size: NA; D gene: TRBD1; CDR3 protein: CASSAGQGDFYGYTF; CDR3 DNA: TGTGCCAGCAGCGCCGGACAGGGGGATTTCTATGGCTACACCTTC
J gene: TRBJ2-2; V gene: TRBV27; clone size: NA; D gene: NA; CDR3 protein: CASSLSARGAGELFF; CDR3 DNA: TGTGCCAGCAGTTTGTCGGCCAGGGGGGCCGGGGAGCTGTTTTTT
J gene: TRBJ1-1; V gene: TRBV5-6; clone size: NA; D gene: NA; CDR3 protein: CASKYRGMNTEAFF; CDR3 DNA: TGTGCCAGCAAATACCGCGGGATGAACACTGAAGCTTTCTTT
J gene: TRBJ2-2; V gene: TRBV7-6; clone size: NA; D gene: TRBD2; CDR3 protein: CASSPPGGSNTGELFF; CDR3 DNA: TGTGCCAGCAGCCCCCCGGGGGGGTCGAACACCGGGGAGCTGTTTTTT
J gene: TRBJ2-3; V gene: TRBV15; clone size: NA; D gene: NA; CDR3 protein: CATSIPGLDTQYF; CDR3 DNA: TGTGCCACCAGCATCCCGGGGTTGGATACGCAGTATTTT
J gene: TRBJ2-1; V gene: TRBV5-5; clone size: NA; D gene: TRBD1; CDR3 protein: CASSSGQGGTDEQFF; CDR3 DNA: TGTGCCAGCAGCTCTGGACAGGGGGGGACCGATGAGCAGTTCTTC
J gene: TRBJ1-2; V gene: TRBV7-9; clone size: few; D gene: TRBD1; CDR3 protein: CASTLGRGLGGYTF; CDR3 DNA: TGTGCCAGCACCCTCGGCAGGGGGCTAGGGGGCTACACCTTC
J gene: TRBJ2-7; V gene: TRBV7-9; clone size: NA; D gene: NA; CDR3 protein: CASSLGAQGRPYEQYF; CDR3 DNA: TGTGCCAGCAGCTTAGGAGCACAGGGGAGGCCCTACGAGCAGTACTTC
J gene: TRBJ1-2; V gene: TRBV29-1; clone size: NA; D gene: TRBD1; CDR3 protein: CSVTGAGGYTF; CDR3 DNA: TGCAGCGTCACAGGGGCGGGGGGCTACACCTTC
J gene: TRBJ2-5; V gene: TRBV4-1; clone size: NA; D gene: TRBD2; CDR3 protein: CASSQDPGLAGDQETQYF; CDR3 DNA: TGCGCCAGCAGCCAAGATCCAGGACTAGCGGGGGATCAAGAGACCCAGTACTTC
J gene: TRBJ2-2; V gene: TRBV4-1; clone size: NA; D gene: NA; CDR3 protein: CASSPLGPLSTGELFF; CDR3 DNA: TGCGCCAGCAGCCCCCTGGGGCCCTTGAGCACCGGGGAGCTGTTTTTT
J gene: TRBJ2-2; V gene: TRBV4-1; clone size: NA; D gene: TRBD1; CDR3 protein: CASRSVQGQGFITGELFF; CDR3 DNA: TGCGCCAGCAGGAGTGTACAGGGACAGGGTTTTATCACCGGGGAGCTGTTTTTT
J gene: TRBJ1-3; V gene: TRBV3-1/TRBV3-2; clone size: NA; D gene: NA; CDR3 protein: CASADSFSSGNTIYF; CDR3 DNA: TGTGCCAGCGCAGACAGCTTCAGCTCTGGAAACACCATATATTTT
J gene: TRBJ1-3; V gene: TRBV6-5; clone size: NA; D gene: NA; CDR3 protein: CASRGDLFRNTIYF; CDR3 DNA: TGTGCCAGCAGGGGAGACCTCTTTAGAAACACCATATATTTT
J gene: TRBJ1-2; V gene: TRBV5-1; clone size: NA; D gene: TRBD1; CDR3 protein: CASSLTGGSFGYTF; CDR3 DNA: TGCGCCAGCAGCTTAACAGGGGGCTCTTTTGGCTACACCTTC
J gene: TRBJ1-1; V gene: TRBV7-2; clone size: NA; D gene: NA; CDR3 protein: CASSGAVWVGGNTEAFF; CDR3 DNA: TGTGCCAGCAGCGGAGCGGTGTGGGTGGGAGGGAACACTGAAGCTTTCTTT
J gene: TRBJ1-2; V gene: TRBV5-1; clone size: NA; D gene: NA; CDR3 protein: CASSFAGDQVGYTF; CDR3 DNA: TGCGCCAGCAGCTTCGCAGGGGATCAGGTTGGCTACACCTTC
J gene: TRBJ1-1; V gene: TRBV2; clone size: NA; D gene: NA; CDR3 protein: CASGRGSLDTEAFF; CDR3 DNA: TGTGCCAGCGGCAGAGGGAGTCTGGACACTGAAGCTTTCTTT
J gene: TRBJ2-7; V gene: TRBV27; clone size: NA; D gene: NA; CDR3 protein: CASSLGPGVEQYF; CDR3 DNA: TGTGCCAGCAGTTTGGGTCCCGGGGTCGAGCAGTACTTC
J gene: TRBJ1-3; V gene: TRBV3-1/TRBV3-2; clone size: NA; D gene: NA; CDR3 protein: CASSQGSRGPYSGNTIYF; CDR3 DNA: TGTGCCAGCAGCCAAGGAAGCAGGGGACCTTACTCTGGAAACACCATATATTTT
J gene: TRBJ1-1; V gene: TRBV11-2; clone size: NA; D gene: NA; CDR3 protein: CASTWRTTEAFF; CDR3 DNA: TGTGCCAGCACCTGGAGGACCACTGAAGCTTTCTTT
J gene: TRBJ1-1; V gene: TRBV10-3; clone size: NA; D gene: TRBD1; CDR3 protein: CAIRSLITGGTEAFF; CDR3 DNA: TGTGCCATCAGGAGCCTAATAACAGGGGGGACTGAAGCTTTCTTT